The 31 T cell receptor beta chains reported below all come from one sample, sequenced in a study of CD8 T cells in ankylosing spondylitis. MiXCR, applied by TCRdb to the 5' RACE reads, yields one record per CDR3 protein. The sample yields some 150,000 distinct CDR3 sequences, 40% to 50% seen once. The material sequenced was synovial fluid, either unsorted or a sorted T cell fraction (not recorded which). Receptors originate from a male donor with ankylosing spondylitis.

This clonotype came up a few times. V is TRBV11-3 and J is TRBJ2-5; no definite D call. Germline V CDR1 and CDR2: SGHNT, YENEEA. V lost 2 bases and J lost 1, with 5 bases in between. This CDR3 region has 13 residues. CDR3 DNA sequence: TGTGCCAGCAGCTTATGGACCCAAGAGACCCAGTACTTC. Translation gives CASSLWTQETQYF.

V and J are TRBV27 and TRBJ1-5, with 7 positions matching TRBD1. The CDR3 covers 14 residues. Germline trimming cut 7 bases from V and 0 bases from J; bases unmatched to any gene: 3. Germline lookup yields CDR1 MNHEY and CDR2 SMNVEV (reference sequence). The CDR3 nucleotides read TGTGCCAGCAACAGGGGCCCTAGCAATCAGCCCCAGCATTTT. This translates into CASNRGPSNQPQHF.

This clonotype occurred many times. The chain couples TRBV6-4 to TRBJ2-3; 9 bases are a match to TRBD2. The CDR3 spans 15 residues. The V gene's germline CDR1 is MRHNA and CDR2 SNTAGT. Trimming removed 3 bases from V and 1 base from J; junction bases left unmatched: 2. CDR3 in DNA: TGTGCCAGCAGTGAGGTAGCGGGGGGCACAGATACGCAGTATTTT. Protein product: CASSEVAGGTDTQYF.

The rearrangement links TRBV4-2 to TRBJ2-4; weak D call: TRBD1 (5 bases). The CDR3 is 18 amino acids. Germline loops: CDR1 LGHNA, CDR2 YNFKEQ. V was cut by 4 bases and J by 1 base, with 20 bases left in between. CDR3 coding DNA: TGTGCCAGCAGCCTCCTCTTGGGGCGGTTGTGGGCCAAAAACATTCAGTACTTC. This encodes CASSLLLGRLWAKNIQYF.

This clonotype came up once. CDR3 sequence reads: CASSVRIYTGELFF. CDR3 in DNA: TGTGCCAGCAGTGTCCGGATCTACACCGGGGAGCTGTTTTTT. This sequence joins TRBV27 and TRBJ2-2; D is uncertain. Germline V gene data show CDR1 as MNHEY and CDR2 as SMNVEV (reference sequence). The CDR3 has 14 residues. V lost 5 bases and J 3 bases, leaving 10 bases between the germline ends.

This chain links TRBV20-1 with TRBJ2-7; the match to TRBD2 covers 14 bases. The germline V gene has CDR1 DFQATT and CDR2 SNEGSKA (reference sequence). Trimming cost V 5 bases and J 4 bases; bases outside gene matches: 7. The CDR3 contains 15 residues. The CDR3 sequence: CSAAGLAGGKYEQYF. The CDR3, as DNA: TGCAGTGCTGCCGGACTAGCGGGAGGAAAGTACGAGCAGTACTTC.

The chain is built from TRBV15 and TRBJ1-5, with a tentative D call TRBD1 (5 bases). The V and J ends lost 1 base and 4 bases respectively, with 11 bases between them. The CDR3 has 15 amino acids. Germline V CDR1 and CDR2: LNHNV, YYDKDF (reference sequence). This CDR3 is CATSRVRGLNQPQHF. DNA of the CDR3: TGTGCCACCAGCAGAGTACGGGGCCTAAATCAGCCCCAGCATTTT. The complete variable domain, with remaining parts taken from reference TRBV15 and TRBJ1-5, reads DAMVIQNPRYQVTQFGKPVTLSCSQTLNHNVMYWYQQKSSQAPKLLFHYYDKDFNNEADTPDNFQSRRPNTSFCFLDIRSPGLGDTAMYLCATSRVRGLNQPQHFGDGTRLSIL.

This clonotype showed up just once. The V gene is TRBV28, the J gene TRBJ2-7, with 10 positions matching TRBD1. The CDR3 sequence is 15 residues long. CDR1 MDHEN and CDR2 SYDVKM come from the germline V gene. V was clipped by 5 bases and J by 1 base; unmatched bases: 5. CDR3 in DNA: TGTGCCAGCAGTCCGGGGACAGGGGTATCCTACGAGCAGTACTTC. It codes for CASSPGTGVSYEQYF.

This clonotype is labeled large. The genes are TRBV11-2 and TRBJ1-2, with 7 positions matching TRBD1. The ends lost 1 base at V and 6 bases at J; junction bases unmatched: 2. The length of the CDR3 is 13 residues. Germline CDR1 is SGHAT and CDR2 is FQNNGV. For the CDR3, the DNA is TGTGCCAGCAGCTTAGGGACAGGAGATGGCTACACCTTC. Encoded protein: CASSLGTGDGYTF.

The V and J genes are TRBV18 and TRBJ1-2; D gene ambiguous. This CDR3 region has 16 residues. V was clipped by 6 bases and J by 4 bases, with 21 bases between them. Germline CDR1 is KGHSH and CDR2 is LQKENI. The CDR3 DNA is TGTGCCAGCTCCCACCGGGTTGCGGGGAAAGGCTATGGCTACACCTTC. Its protein product is CASSHRVAGKGYGYTF. The full variable domain, rest sourced from reference TRBV18 and TRBJ1-2, is NAGVMQNPRHLVRRRGQEARLRCSPMKGHSHVYWYRQLPEEGLKFMVYLQKENIIDESGMPKERFSAEFPKEGPSILRIQQVVRGDSAAYFCASSHRVAGKGYGYTFGSGTRLTVV.

This rearrangement joins TRBV18 to TRBJ2-5; D is unclear. The CDR3 runs to 12 residues. Germline CDR1 and CDR2: KGHSH and LQKENI. V dropped 0 bases and J dropped 4 bases, with 3 bases sitting between them. CDR3: CASSPPGETQYF. CDR3 sequence (DNA): TGTGCCAGCTCACCACCGGGAGAGACCCAGTACTTC. Filled out from reference TRBV18 and TRBJ2-5, the complete variable domain reads NAGVMQNPRHLVRRRGQEARLRCSPMKGHSHVYWYRQLPEEGLKFMVYLQKENIIDESGMPKERFSAEFPKEGPSILRIQQVVRGDSAAYFCASSPPGETQYFGPGTRLLVL.

This clonotype was seen a handful of times. The gene calls are TRBV19 and TRBJ1-1, with D unclear. CDR1 and CDR2 (germline): LNHDA, SQIVND (reference sequence). CDR3 length: 13 residues. The germline V and J ends were trimmed by 3 bases and 5 bases, with 10 bases remaining between them. As DNA, the CDR3 is TGTGCCAGTAGTATTCAAGGGAAGACTGAAGCTTTCTTT. This codes for CASSIQGKTEAFF.

The chain has TRBV6-1 and TRBJ2-7; D might be TRBD1 or TRBD2, each matching 5 bases. This CDR3 is built from 16 residues. CDR1 is MNHNS, CDR2 SASEGT, per germline. V was pared by 7 bases and J by 4 bases, with 23 bases between. The CDR3 loop reads CASTHPGQGPPYEQYF. CDR3 bases: TGTGCCAGCACTCACCCGGGGCAGGGACCCCCGTACGAGCAGTACTTC.

This clonotype has at least ten counts. The chain's CDR3 is CSAKHRVDNEQFF. The CDR3 DNA reads as TGCAGTGCTAAACACAGGGTTGACAATGAGCAGTTCTTC. The chain uses TRBV20-1 and TRBJ2-1; D may be TRBD1 (6 bases). CDR1 is DFQATT and CDR2 is SNEGSKA in the germline V gene (reference sequence). CDR3 length equals 13 residues. V gave up 4 bases and J gave up 5 bases, with 12 bases separating them.

In this sample, this clonotype turned up once. V usage is TRBV4-3 and J usage is TRBJ2-1; 14 bases map to TRBD2. Germline V gene lookup returns CDR1 LGHNA and CDR2 YSLEER. V lost 4 bases and J lost 6; bases outside the gene matches: 2. The CDR3 is 15 residues long. The CDR3, as DNA: TGCGCCAGCAGCCGCGGACTAGCGGGAGGCAATGAGCAGTTCTTC. Its translation: CASSRGLAGGNEQFF.

This clonotype was recorded a few times. This chain connects TRBV7-8 to TRBJ1-5; TRBD1 aligns across 7 bases. The CDR3 spans 16 residues. Trimming removed 2 bases from V and 1 base from J; junction bases left unmatched: 5. CDR1 is SGHVS and CDR2 is FQNEAQ in the germline V gene. The CDR3 protein is CASSLPGQLSNQPQHF. The CDR3 coding sequence is TGTGCCAGCAGCTTACCGGGACAGCTAAGCAATCAGCCCCAGCATTTT.

This clonotype showed up just a few times. J is TRBJ2-1 and V is TRBV6-1; D might be TRBD1 (6 bases). Trimming took off 2 bases at V and 8 bases at J, with 16 bases between the two ends. The CDR3 covers 15 residues. Germline V lookup: CDR1 MNHNS, CDR2 SASEGT. For the CDR3, the DNA is TGTGCCAGCAGTGAATACGGGACACCAGGCGATGAGCAGTTCTTC. Translation gives CASSEYGTPGDEQFF.

The V call is TRBV12-3 or TRBV12-4, the J call TRBJ1-4; D uncertain. The CDR3 length is 15 residues. Trimming shortened V by 4 bases and J by 7 bases, and 16 bases separated the two germline ends. The CDR3 coding sequence is TGTGCCAGCAGTTCCTTCTGGACCGCGGGTGAAAAACTGTTTTTT. It yields the protein CASSSFWTAGEKLFF.

This chain uses TRBV20-1 with TRBJ2-1; no reliable D call. Germline CDR1 and CDR2: DFQATT and SNEGSKA (reference sequence). V lost 4 bases to trimming and J lost 4 bases, with 11 bases between them. The CDR3 consists of 13 residues. CDR3 nucleotides: TGCAGTGCTACGCCACCGCTTTACAATGAGCAGTTCTTC. This gives the protein CSATPPLYNEQFF.

The chain is built from TRBV20-1 and TRBJ2-2; TRBD1 matches 8 bases. With 5 bases clipped from V and 6 bases from J, the junction kept 5 bases outside the gene matches. The CDR3 has 13 amino acids. The germline V gene encodes CDR1 DFQATT and CDR2 SNEGSKA (reference sequence). In DNA, the CDR3 is TGCAGTGCTCTACAGGGGGACGCCGGGGAGCTGTTTTTT. It translates to CSALQGDAGELFF.

This chain uses TRBV7-8 with TRBJ2-7; 12 bases are shared with TRBD1. CDR1 is SGHVS, CDR2 FQNEAQ, per germline. The J segment lost 6 bases and the V segment lost 1 base, leaving 13 bases of the junction unmatched. The CDR3 is 18 residues long. CDR3 sequence: CASSLEGTGGALYSEQYF. The CDR3 nucleotides read TGTGCCAGCAGCTTAGAGGGGACAGGGGGCGCCTTGTATAGCGAGCAGTACTTC. Combining the CDR3 with reference TRBV7-8 and TRBJ2-7 gives the whole variable domain GAGVSQSPRYKVAKRGQDVALRCDPISGHVSLFWYQQALGQGPEFLTYFQNEAQLDKSGLPSDRFFAERPEGSVSTLKIQRTQQEDSAVYLCASSLEGTGGALYSEQYFGPGTRLTVT.

There are many counts of this clonotype. V usage is TRBV29-1 and J usage is TRBJ2-1; D is ambiguous. CDR3 length: 14 residues. V was cut by 5 bases and J by 6 bases, with 17 bases left in between. Germline CDR1 SQVTM, CDR2 ANQGSEA. CDR3 sequence reads: CSVPIIRSGNEQFF. The CDR3 DNA sequence: TGCAGCGTTCCCATCATCCGGTCGGGCAATGAGCAGTTCTTC.

This chain joins TRBV6-4 and TRBJ2-3; 8 bases are shared with TRBD2. The CDR3 runs 14 residues. Germline V gene data show CDR1 as MRHNA and CDR2 as SNTAGT. The J segment lost 6 bases and the V segment lost 3 bases, leaving 5 bases of the junction unmatched. CDR3 bases: TGTGCCAGCAGTGAAAGCGGGGGCTGGGATACGCAGTATTTT. The encoded protein is CASSESGGWDTQYF.

This chain connects TRBV5-1 to TRBJ1-1, with 8 bases lining up with TRBD1. V shed 4 bases and J 0 bases; nucleotides not matched to a gene: 26. In germline, CDR1 is SGHRS, CDR2 YFSETQ. The CDR3 sequence is 22 residues long. CDR3 region: CASSPWPGQARWDSYMNTEAFF. DNA of the CDR3: TGCGCCAGCAGCCCGTGGCCGGGACAGGCAAGATGGGACTCGTACATGAACACTGAAGCTTTCTTT.

This clonotype was observed a few times. This CDR3 is CASRWGTGKEKLFF. CDR3 in DNA: TGCGCCAGCAGGTGGGGAACAGGGAAGGAAAAACTGTTTTTT. V and J are TRBV4-1 and TRBJ1-4, with D possibly TRBD1 on 6 matching bases. This CDR3 spans 14 amino acids. Trimming removed 6 bases at V and 8 bases at J, with 16 bases between. Germline CDR1 and CDR2: MGHRA and YSYEKL.

The gene calls are TRBV4-3 and TRBJ2-1; 7 bases match TRBD2. Germline CDR1 reads LGHNA; CDR2 reads YSLEER. This CDR3 is built from 15 residues. The V segment lost 2 bases and the J segment 5 bases; nucleotides outside the gene matches: 6. CDR3 nucleotides: TGCGCCAGCAGCCAACCTAGCGGAGCAAACAATGAGCAGTTCTTC. It encodes CASSQPSGANNEQFF.

Only a few counts were recorded for this clonotype. The chain uses TRBV10-3 and TRBJ2-7, with D uncertain. Germline CDR1 and CDR2: ENHRY and SYGVKD. This CDR3 region has 16 residues. V lost 4 bases and J 3 bases, leaving 19 bases between the germline ends. The CDR3 nucleotides read TGTGCCATCAGTGTATTGCCCCCAGGCATGGTCTACGAGCAGTACTTC. The encoded protein is CAISVLPPGMVYEQYF.

A few counts support this clonotype. The chain couples TRBV20-1 to TRBJ1-3, with D uncertain. Trimming shortened V by 0 bases and J by 0 bases, and 9 bases separated the two germline ends. The CDR3 length is 15 residues. Germline assignment: CDR1 DFQATT and CDR2 SNEGSKA (reference sequence). In nucleotides, the CDR3 is TGCAGTGCTAGAGAGAAGTACACCTCTGGAAACACCATATATTTT. Its protein product is CSAREKYTSGNTIYF.

The chain employs TRBV5-1 and TRBJ1-5, with D uncertain. CDR1 is SGHRS and CDR2 is YFSETQ in the germline V gene. The germline V and J ends were trimmed by 0 bases and 3 bases, with 7 bases remaining between them. CDR3 size: 14 residues. The DNA of the CDR3 is TGCGCCAGCAGCTTGGGAACGGACAATCAGCCCCAGCATTTT. The encoded protein is CASSLGTDNQPQHF.

V is TRBV6-2 or TRBV6-3 and J is TRBJ2-5, with D maybe TRBD1 (5 bases). V was trimmed by 2 bases and J by 5 bases, leaving 27 bases between them. The CDR3 sequence is 19 residues long. Germline V lookup: CDR1 MNHEY, CDR2 SVGEGT. The CDR3 loop reads CASSYHFHRAGHEWETQYF. The DNA of the CDR3 is TGTGCCAGCAGTTACCATTTCCACCGGGCAGGGCATGAGTGGGAGACCCAGTACTTC.

The V and J genes are TRBV28 and TRBJ2-6; tentatively, D is TRBD2 (6 bases). Trimming stripped 3 bases from V and 0 bases from J, with 15 bases between. The length of the CDR3 is 18 residues. Germline-derived CDR1 and CDR2 are MDHEN and SYDVKM. The CDR3 loop is CASSFYLADLSGANVLTF. The CDR3, as DNA: TGTGCCAGCAGTTTTTATTTAGCGGACCTCTCTGGGGCCAACGTCCTGACTTTC. Full variable domain (missing parts from reference TRBV28 and TRBJ2-6): DVKVTQSSRYLVKRTGEKVFLECVQDMDHENMFWYRQDPGLGLRLIYFSYDVKMKEKGDIPEGYSVSREKKERFSLILESASTNQTSMYLCASSFYLADLSGANVLTFGAGSRLTVL.